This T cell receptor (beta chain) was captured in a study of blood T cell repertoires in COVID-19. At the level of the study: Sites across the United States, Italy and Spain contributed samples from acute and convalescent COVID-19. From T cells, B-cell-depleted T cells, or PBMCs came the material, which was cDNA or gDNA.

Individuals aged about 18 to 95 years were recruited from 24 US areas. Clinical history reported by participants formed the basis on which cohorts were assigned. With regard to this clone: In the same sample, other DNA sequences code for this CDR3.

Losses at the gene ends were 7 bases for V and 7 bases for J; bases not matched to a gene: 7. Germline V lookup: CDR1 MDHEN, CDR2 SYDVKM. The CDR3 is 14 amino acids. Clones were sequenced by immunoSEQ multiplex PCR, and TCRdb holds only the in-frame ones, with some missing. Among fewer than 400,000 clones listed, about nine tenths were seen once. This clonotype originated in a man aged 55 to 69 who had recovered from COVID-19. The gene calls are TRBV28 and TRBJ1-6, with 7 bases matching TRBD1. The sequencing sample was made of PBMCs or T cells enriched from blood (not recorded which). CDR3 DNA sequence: TGTGCCAGCACCCTAGACAGGGTGAATTCACCCCTCCACTTT. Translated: CASTLDRVNSPLHF.